Shown below are 27 T cell receptor beta chains from a single sample sequenced in a study of blood T cell repertoires in COVID-19. Libraries were prepared by immunoSEQ multiplex PCR; TCRdb keeps only in-frame clonotypes and omits some of them. In the table there are over 200,000 clones, 84% of which are singletons. The specimen sequenced was peripheral blood. The receptors were sampled from a woman older than 75 with active or convalescent COVID-19.

J is TRBJ2-2 and V is TRBV25-1; TRBD2 is a possible D gene (6 bases). The length of the CDR3 is 15 residues. Germline CDR1 MGHDK, CDR2 SYGVNS. Trimming took off 1 base at V and 5 bases at J, with 11 bases between the two ends. The CDR3 DNA is TGTGCCAGCAGTGAATTCCGGGGGTCGACCGGGGAGCTGTTTTTT. This codes for CASSEFRGSTGELFF.

The chain recombines TRBV7-3 with TRBJ2-2; weak D call: TRBD2 (6 bases). The germline gives CDR1 SGHTA, CDR2 FQGTGA. Trimming pared 5 bases from V and 6 bases from J, leaving 25 bases between. The CDR3 is made up of 18 amino acids. The CDR3 DNA follows: TGTGCCAGCAGCCATTCCGGGGGTAACCTCGGGGTAGCCGGGGAGCTGTTTTTT. It encodes CASSHSGGNLGVAGELFF.

This clone was observed a few times. The chain combines TRBV5-4 with TRBJ1-2; D is perhaps TRBD1 (6 bases). CDR1 SGHNT and CDR2 YYREEE come from the germline V gene (reference sequence). The CDR3 contains 13 residues. The V gene lost 4 bases and the J gene lost 4 bases, with 11 bases spanning the gap. The CDR3 bases are TGTGCCAGCAGCCGGGACAACCTCTATGGCTACACCTTC. Translated: CASSRDNLYGYTF.

The chain combines TRBV7-2 with TRBJ2-3; D is unclear. The V and J ends lost 5 bases and 8 bases respectively, with 11 bases between them. This CDR3 contains 12 residues. The germline V gene encodes CDR1 SGHTA and CDR2 FQGNSA. CDR3 amino acids: CASSTPPGTQYF. CDR3 bases: TGTGCCAGCAGCACCCCTCCGGGTACGCAGTATTTT.

The chain links TRBV5-6 to TRBJ2-7, with D maybe TRBD2 (5 bases). The V gene lost 5 bases and the J gene lost 2 bases, with 11 bases spanning the gap. CDR3 length equals 13 residues. Germline values: CDR1 SGHDT, CDR2 YYEEEE. The CDR3 loop reads CASRMAGAYEQYF. In DNA form, the CDR3 reads TGTGCCAGCAGGATGGCCGGGGCCTACGAGCAGTACTTC.

This chain links TRBV5-1 with TRBJ1-1; D is unclear. The CDR3 consists of 14 residues. V lost 1 base to trimming and J lost 0 bases, with 7 bases between them. Germline V gene sequence: CDR1 SGHRS, CDR2 YFSETQ. The CDR3 nucleotides read TGCGCCAGCAGCTTGCCGGGATTGAACACTGAAGCTTTCTTT. Protein sequence: CASSLPGLNTEAFF.

J is TRBJ2-1 and V is TRBV7-9; 11 bases match TRBD2. Germline V gene data show CDR1 as SEHNR and CDR2 as FQNEAQ (reference sequence). The CDR3 length is 17 residues. V dropped 2 bases and J dropped 5; count of bases not matched to a gene: 8. The CDR3 DNA follows: TGTGCCAGCAGCTTAAAGGGGTGGGGACTAGCGGACAATGAGCAGTTCTTC. Protein product: CASSLKGWGLADNEQFF.

Written as DNA, the CDR3 is TGTGCCAGCAGTTACTCCATTTTGAACACTGAAGCTTTCTTT. Amino acids: CASSYSILNTEAFF. This chain links TRBV6-6 with TRBJ1-1; no clear D gene. The V gene lost 0 bases and the J gene lost 0 bases, with 5 bases spanning the gap. CDR3 length: 14 amino acids. Germline V gene sequence: CDR1 MNHNY, CDR2 SVGAGI (reference sequence).

V is TRBV5-6 and J is TRBJ1-2, with a possible D match to TRBD1 (6 bases). The CDR3 extends over 13 amino acids. Germline V gene lookup returns CDR1 SGHDT and CDR2 YYEEEE. V was clipped by 3 bases and J by 3 bases, with 9 bases between them. In DNA, the CDR3 is TGTGCCAGCAGCTATGGGACACACTATGGCTACACCTTC. This sequence encodes CASSYGTHYGYTF. Based on the CDR3 plus reference TRBV5-6 and TRBJ1-2, the full variable domain is DAGVTQSPTHLIKTRGQQVTLRCSPKSGHDTVSWYQQALGQGPQFIFQYYEEEERQRGNFPDRFSGHQFPNYSSELNVNALLLGDSALYLCASSYGTHYGYTFGSGTRLTVV.

The rearrangement links TRBV18 to TRBJ1-2; a weak D match, TRBD1 (5 bases). Germline V gives CDR1 KGHSH, CDR2 LQKENI. This CDR3 contains 17 residues. Trimming cost V 2 bases and J 1 base, with 17 bases left between them. The CDR3 reads CASSPSRSGLINYGYTF. CDR3 nucleotides: TGTGCCAGCTCACCAAGTCGTTCAGGGTTGATTAACTATGGCTACACCTTC.

As to this clone: A junction boundary mismatches the germline segment, possibly from a read error. This sequence joins TRBV7-2 and TRBJ2-7; TRBD1 aligns across 10 bases. The CDR3 loop spans 15 amino acids. Germline CDR1 and CDR2: SGHTA and FQGNSA. CDR3 region: CASSLAWDRGYEQYF. The CDR3 coding sequence is TGTGCCAGCAGTTTAGCTTGGGACAGGGGCTACGAGCAGTACTTC.

This clone was seen just once. The V gene is TRBV11-2, the J gene TRBJ2-1; 15 bases line up with TRBD2. This CDR3 region has 17 residues. In germline, CDR1 is SGHAT, CDR2 FQNNGV. V dropped 5 bases and J dropped 3; count of bases not matched to a gene: 5. Written as DNA, the CDR3 is TGTGCCAGCAGCGGAGGACTAGCGGGGGGGTACTACAATGAGCAGTTCTTC. Translation: CASSGGLAGGYYNEQFF.

In DNA form, the CDR3 reads TGTGCCAGCTCGGCTTTCGGGACAGGGGTCGAGCAGTACTTC. It translates to CASSAFGTGVEQYF. The gene calls are TRBV18 and TRBJ2-7; 10 bases fit TRBD1. Trimming at V came to 6 bases and at J to 6 bases, leaving 8 bases not matched to a gene. The CDR3 is made up of 14 amino acids. The germline CDR1 and CDR2 sequences are KGHSH and LQKENI.

The genes are TRBV7-9 and TRBJ1-6; a possible D gene is TRBD1 (5 bases). V dropped 9 bases and J dropped 9 bases, with 27 bases sitting between them. The length of the CDR3 is 17 residues. Germline CDR1 SEHNR, CDR2 FQNEAQ (reference sequence). The CDR3 coding sequence is TGTGCCAGAGGGGAGGGCAGGACGACGGACACGATTTCACCCCTCCACTTT. It specifies CARGEGRTTDTISPLHF.

The J gene is TRBJ2-7, the V gene TRBV7-9; TRBD2 agrees at 10 bases. CDR3 length equals 15 residues. Germline CDR1 is SEHNR and CDR2 is FQNEAQ (reference sequence). J gave up 4 bases and V 4 bases, and 7 bases lay outside the gene matches. The CDR3 here is CASSSQAGGPYEQYF. DNA of the CDR3: TGTGCCAGCAGCTCCCAAGCGGGGGGGCCGTACGAGCAGTACTTC.

This chain connects TRBV18 to TRBJ2-7; TRBD2 matches 8 bases. The germline V gene encodes CDR1 KGHSH and CDR2 LQKENI. The CDR3 loop spans 16 amino acids. Unmatched junction bases numbered 6, after V lost 2 bases and J lost 0 bases. The CDR3 nucleotides are TGTGCCAGCTCACCATCGAGCGGGGGAAGCTCCTACGAGCAGTACTTC. It codes for CASSPSSGGSSYEQYF.

The CDR3 bases are TGTGCCAGCTCACCGGCGGTTCCGAATGAGCAGTTCTTC. It translates to CASSPAVPNEQFF. The chain carries TRBV18 and TRBJ2-1; no definite D call. This CDR3 has 13 residues. Trimming took 3 bases from V and 7 from J, leaving 10 bases between them. CDR1 and CDR2 (germline): KGHSH, LQKENI. Combining the CDR3 with reference TRBV18 and TRBJ2-1 gives the whole variable domain NAGVMQNPRHLVRRRGQEARLRCSPMKGHSHVYWYRQLPEEGLKFMVYLQKENIIDESGMPKERFSAEFPKEGPSILRIQQVVRGDSAAYFCASSPAVPNEQFFGPGTRLTVL.

This chain links TRBV15 with TRBJ2-1; TRBD1 matches 7 bases. Per the germline V gene, CDR1 is LNHNV and CDR2 is YYDKDF (reference sequence). The CDR3 has 15 residues. The V and J ends lost 6 bases and 10 bases, in that order; junction bases with no gene match: 15. In nucleotides, the CDR3 is TGTGCCACCAGAGAACCGGGACAGCCCGGGCGGGAGCAGTTCTTC. Translated, it gives CATREPGQPGREQFF.

The rearrangement joins TRBV19 to TRBJ1-1; TRBD1 agrees at 8 bases. The length of the CDR3 is 15 residues. V was pared by 2 bases and J by 5 bases, with 7 bases of the junction left unmatched. CDR1 and CDR2 from the germline V gene are LNHDA and SQIVND (reference sequence). CDR3 bases: TGTGCCAGTAGTATAATACAGACAGGGGATACTGAAGCTTTCTTT. It specifies CASSIIQTGDTEAFF.

This CDR3 is CASSGNSVSTDTQYF. Written as DNA, the CDR3 is TGCGCCAGCAGCGGTAATAGCGTTAGCACAGATACGCAGTATTTT. The chain couples TRBV5-1 to TRBJ2-3; D is possibly TRBD2 (5 bases). The CDR3 is made up of 15 amino acids. Germline CDR1 and CDR2: SGHRS and YFSETQ. V was pared by 4 bases and J by 0 bases, with 12 bases between.

This chain connects TRBV3-1 (or the pseudogene TRBV3-2) to TRBJ2-4, with 11 positions matching TRBD2. This CDR3 is built from 19 residues. Germline V gene sequence: CDR1 LGHDT, CDR2 YNNKEL (reference sequence). With V trimmed by 2 bases and J by 0 bases, 9 bases remained unmatched. CDR3 sequence: CASSQFALAGDLAKNIQYF. DNA of the CDR3: TGTGCCAGCAGCCAATTTGCACTAGCGGGAGATTTAGCCAAAAACATTCAGTACTTC.

The chain carries TRBV6-6 and TRBJ1-4, with D uncertain. The CDR3 spans 13 residues. V was pared by 2 bases and J by 12 bases, with 13 bases between. Germline assignment: CDR1 MNHNY and CDR2 SVGAGI (reference sequence). The CDR3 DNA follows: TGTGCCAGCAGTTACGAGCGGGGAAGGGAACTGTTTTTT. The encoded protein is CASSYERGRELFF.

This clone was seen a single time. In DNA, the CDR3 is TGTGCCAGCAGCGCACAGGATGGGTCCTACGAGCAGTACTTC. Translating gives CASSAQDGSYEQYF. The chain carries TRBV11-2 and TRBJ2-7; D may be TRBD1 (5 bases). CDR1 is SGHAT and CDR2 is FQNNGV in the germline V gene. Trimming left V 5 bases short and J 1 base short, with 12 bases between. The CDR3 consists of 14 residues.

The chain is built from TRBV5-6 and TRBJ2-7; D is possibly TRBD2 (7 bases). The ends were cut back, 1 base at V and 4 bases at J, with 9 bases in the middle. The V gene's germline CDR1 is SGHDT and CDR2 YYEEEE. The CDR3 contains 13 residues. CDR3 loop: CASSLRGAYEQYF. The CDR3 DNA reads TGTGCCAGCAGCTTGCGGGGGGCGTACGAGCAGTACTTC.

CDR3: CASRQGASNQPQHF. CDR3 nucleotide sequence: TGTGCCAGTAGACAGGGGGCCTCTAATCAGCCCCAGCATTTT. V is TRBV19 and J is TRBJ1-5, with 9 bases fitting TRBD1. V dropped 6 bases and J dropped 4; count of bases not matched to a gene: 4. This CDR3 has 14 amino acids. Germline CDR1 reads LNHDA; CDR2 reads SQIVND (reference sequence).

This clone was detected ten times or more. The identical CDR3 is also encoded by other nucleotide sequences in the sample. The chain carries TRBV7-8 and TRBJ2-2; 12 nucleotides line up with TRBD1. This CDR3 has 17 residues. The junction had 2 bases not matched to a gene; V was cut back by 2 bases and J by 1 base. Per germline, CDR1 SGHVS and CDR2 FQNEAQ. The CDR3 sequence: CASSLRDRGLNTGELFF. The CDR3 DNA reads TGTGCCAGCAGCTTAAGGGACAGGGGGCTGAACACCGGGGAGCTGTTTTTT.

V and J are TRBV5-6 and TRBJ1-2; tentatively, D is TRBD1 (5 bases). CDR1 is SGHDT, CDR2 YYEEEE, per germline. The CDR3 has 17 residues. V gave up 5 bases and J gave up 2 bases, with 22 bases separating them. For the CDR3, the DNA is TGTGCCAGCAGTCTTCGATCCAACCGACGGGGGAACTATGGCTACACCTTC. This sequence encodes CASSLRSNRRGNYGYTF.